This T cell receptor beta chain is from a study of cytotoxic CD8 clonotypes in ibrutinib-treated CLL. Study as a whole: The subjects consisted of 11 relapsed/refractory and around 15 treatment-naive individuals, with 17 IGHV unmutated. Partial responses totalled roughly 25 and complete responses 2; after median roughly 70 months, approximately 15 remained remitted and roughly twelve progressed. General observations from the study: Sampling times (in sustained-remission versus progressing patients) were not the same. Clonality measured at baseline exceeded age-matched healthy donors, tracking circulating CD8+ T-cell counts.

Details on this clone: Its antigen is not known.

Germline-derived CDR1 and CDR2 are SGHAT and FQNNGV. V dropped 1 base and J dropped 5 bases, with 7 bases sitting between them. The CDR3 is 13 residues long. TCRdb keeps only in-frame clones here, not all; method: immunoSEQ multiplex PCR. The data contain 50,000 to 65,000 clones, roughly 57% of them seen just once; the ten biggest clones take up roughly 14%. The material sequenced was PBMCs, taken after 12 months of ibrutinib treatment. V is TRBV11-2 and J is TRBJ2-3, with unresolved D. This clonotype originated in a human donor with chronic lymphocytic leukemia. As DNA, the CDR3 is TGTGCCAGCAGCTTAGCGGGCCAAGATACGCAGTATTTT. It translates to CASSLAGQDTQYF.